Below, 9 T cell receptor beta chains from the same sample are listed, as sequenced in a study of Graves' ophthalmopathy and Graves' hyperthyroidism. As the template, RNA transcripts were used to amplify TCR beta CDR3 regions. An opening RT-PCR round employed HTBI primers and preceded a second-round multiplex PCR. A single record per CDR3 protein comes from TCRdb applying MiXCR to the multiplex PCR reads. The sample has approximately 540,000 distinct CDR3 sequences, roughly 40% seen once. The material sequenced was peripheral blood or thyroid tissue (not recorded which). All receptors derive from an adult man with Graves' hyperthyroidism.

The V and J genes are TRBV12-3 or TRBV12-4 and TRBJ2-2; D not resolved. The CDR3 sequence is 15 residues long. Trimming cost V 6 bases and J 2 bases, with 13 bases left between them. The CDR3: CASRVSGLNTGELFF. CDR3 sequence (DNA): TGTGCCAGCAGGGTCAGTGGTCTAAACACCGGGGAGCTGTTTTTT.

This chain joins TRBV20-1 and TRBJ2-5; D is perhaps TRBD2 (5 bases). Germline-derived CDR1 and CDR2 are DFQATT and SNEGSKA (reference sequence). The CDR3 spans 15 residues. Trimming took off 6 bases at V and 5 bases at J, with 22 bases between the two ends. The CDR3 loop is CSANSPGVARETQYF. As DNA, the CDR3 is TGCAGTGCCAACAGCCCTGGGGTAGCGAGGGAGACCCAGTACTTC.

This clonotype was recorded many times. V usage is TRBV10-3 and J usage is TRBJ2-7, with 7 bases lining up with TRBD2. Trimming at V came to 0 bases and at J to 1 base, leaving 3 bases not matched to a gene. Germline assignment: CDR1 ENHRY and CDR2 SYGVKD. The CDR3 is 15 residues long. The CDR3 region is CAISESGGVSYEQYF. In nucleotides, the CDR3 is TGTGCCATCAGTGAGTCGGGGGGGGTTTCCTACGAGCAGTACTTC.

The chain carries TRBV2 and TRBJ2-5, with a weak D call TRBD2 (7 bases). The end of the DNA aligns better with TRBJ2-1, so the J call may be wrong. This CDR3 comprises 14 residues. Germline assignment: CDR1 SNHLY and CDR2 FYNNEI. The CDR3 region has the DNA TGTGCCTGCCGAGAGGGGGGGGGCCACGATGAGCAGTTCTTC. It encodes CACREGGGHDEQFF.

Ten or more counts support this clonotype. The chain recombines TRBV29-1 with TRBJ2-7, with a tentative D call TRBD1 (6 bases). Trimming pared 4 bases from V and 3 bases from J, leaving 16 bases between. The CDR3 sequence is 14 residues long. Germline values: CDR1 SQVTM, CDR2 ANQGSEA. Here the CDR3 reads CSVVQGDRVYEQYF. The CDR3 nucleotides read TGCAGCGTTGTACAGGGTGACCGGGTCTACGAGCAGTACTTC.

This clonotype has at least ten counts. The V call is TRBV5-6, the J call TRBJ1-5; TRBD1 matches at 8 bases. The CDR3 extends over 19 amino acids. The germline V gene has CDR1 SGHDT and CDR2 YYEEEE. Losses at the gene ends were 1 base for V and 0 bases for J; bases not matched to a gene: 12. This chain's CDR3 is CASSLRSDRGTYSNQPQHF. The CDR3 DNA is TGTGCCAGCAGCTTGCGGAGTGACAGGGGAACCTATAGCAATCAGCCCCAGCATTTT. Complete variable domain (other parts from reference TRBV5-6 and TRBJ1-5): DAGVTQSPTHLIKTRGQQVTLRCSPKSGHDTVSWYQQALGQGPQFIFQYYEEEERQRGNFPDRFSGHQFPNYSSELNVNALLLGDSALYLCASSLRSDRGTYSNQPQHFGDGTRLSIL.

This clonotype was observed at least ten times. V usage is TRBV5-1 and J usage is TRBJ2-5; TRBD1 matches at 10 bases. Germline-derived CDR1 and CDR2 are SGHRS and YFSETQ. The CDR3 totals 16 residues. Trimming took 4 bases from V and 4 from J; bases not matched to a gene: 10. The CDR3 DNA is TGCGCCAGCAGCCTACTAGGGACAGGGGCACCAGAGACCCAGTACTTC. Translated, it gives CASSLLGTGAPETQYF. Full variable domain (rest looked up from reference TRBV5-1 and TRBJ2-5): KAGVTQTPRYLIKTRGQQVTLSCSPISGHRSVSWYQQTPGQGLQFLFEYFSETQRNKGNFPGRFSGRQFSNSRSEMNVSTLELGDSALYLCASSLLGTGAPETQYFGPGTRLLVL.

This clonotype occurred many times. The chain combines TRBV4-2 with TRBJ2-5; TRBD2 aligns across 7 bases. CDR1 is LGHNA and CDR2 is YNFKEQ in the germline V gene. CDR3 size: 19 residues. V shed 0 bases and J 5 bases; nucleotides not matched to a gene: 18. The chain's CDR3 is CASSQDLASGTLGEETQYF. DNA of the CDR3: TGTGCCAGCAGCCAAGATCTCGCTAGCGGAACCCTTGGGGAGGAGACCCAGTACTTC.

This clonotype was seen ten or more times. The chain carries TRBV19 and TRBJ1-2; D unresolved. The germline V gene has CDR1 LNHDA and CDR2 SQIVND (reference sequence). The CDR3 length is 12 residues. The V end was cut by 9 bases, the J end by 2 bases, with 10 bases between. This chain's CDR3 is CASRSGNYGYTF. The CDR3 DNA is TGTGCCAGCCGGTCGGGGAACTATGGCTACACCTTC.